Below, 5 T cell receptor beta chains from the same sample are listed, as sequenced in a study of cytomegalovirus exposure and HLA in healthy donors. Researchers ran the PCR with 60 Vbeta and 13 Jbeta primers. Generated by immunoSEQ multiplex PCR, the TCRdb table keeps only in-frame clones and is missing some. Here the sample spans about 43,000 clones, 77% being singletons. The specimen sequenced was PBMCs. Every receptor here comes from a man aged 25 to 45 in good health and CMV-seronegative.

The CDR3 nucleotides read TGTGCCAGCAGACCTCCGGGACTTCACACCGGGGAGCTGTTTTTT. As protein: CASRPPGLHTGELFF. The chain links TRBV5-5 to TRBJ2-2, with D possibly matching TRBD2 (6 bases). The CDR3 spans 15 residues. Trimming shortened V by 5 bases and J by 3 bases, and 14 bases separated the two germline ends. CDR1 is SGHKS and CDR2 is YYEKEE in the germline V gene (reference sequence).

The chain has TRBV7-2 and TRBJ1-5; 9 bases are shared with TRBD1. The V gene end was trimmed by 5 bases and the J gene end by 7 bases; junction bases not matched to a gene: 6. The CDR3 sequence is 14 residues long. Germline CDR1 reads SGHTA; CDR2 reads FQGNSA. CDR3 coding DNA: TGTGCCAGCAGCCTCGGACAGGGGATGCAGCCCCAGCATTTT. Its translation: CASSLGQGMQPQHF.

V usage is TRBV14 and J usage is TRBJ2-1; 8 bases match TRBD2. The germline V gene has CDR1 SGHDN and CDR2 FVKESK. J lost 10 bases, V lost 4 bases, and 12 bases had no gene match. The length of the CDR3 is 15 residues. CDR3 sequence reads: CASSPLAGTAQEQFF. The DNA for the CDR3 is TGTGCCAGCAGCCCCCTAGCGGGTACCGCCCAGGAGCAGTTCTTC.

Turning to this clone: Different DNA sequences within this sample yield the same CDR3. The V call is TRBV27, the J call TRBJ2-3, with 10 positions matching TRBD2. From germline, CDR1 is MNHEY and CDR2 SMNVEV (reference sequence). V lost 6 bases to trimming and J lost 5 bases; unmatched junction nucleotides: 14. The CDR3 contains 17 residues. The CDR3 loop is CASSPGLAGVRGDTQYF. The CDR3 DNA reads TGTGCCAGCAGCCCGGGGCTAGCGGGAGTAAGGGGAGATACGCAGTATTTT.

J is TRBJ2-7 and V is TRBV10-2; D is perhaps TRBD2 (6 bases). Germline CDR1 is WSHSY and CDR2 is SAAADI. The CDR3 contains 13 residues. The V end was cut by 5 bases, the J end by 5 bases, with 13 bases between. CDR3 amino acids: CASSRGLWNEQYF. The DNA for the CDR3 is TGCGCCAGCAGTAGGGGACTCTGGAACGAGCAGTACTTC.